The entry below describes one T cell receptor (beta chain). A universal primer site was incorporated via template switching, and the cDNA contained unique molecular identifiers. TCRdb reprocessed the 5' RACE reads via MiXCR and lists one record per CDR3 protein. This sample has around 510,000 distinct CDR3 sequences, with about 13% found just once. These data belong to a study of identical twins. This sample was shared with a second study, whose subject was yellow fever vaccine responses in identical twins. That source adds: Twins reportedly mounted vaccine T cell responses that seemed partly convergent, partly personalized.

The TCR sequence derives from a woman under 30 in good health. Sequenced material: CD4+ T cells sorted from blood.

The CDR3 is CASRALSLTPSYNEQFF. In DNA, the CDR3 is TGTGCCAGCAGGGCTTTGAGTCTAACCCCATCCTACAATGAGCAGTTCTTC. V is TRBV6-2 or TRBV6-3 and J is TRBJ2-1; unclear D gene. Germline CDR1 MNHEY, CDR2 SVGEGT. This CDR3 contains 17 residues. V gave up 6 bases and J gave up 1 base, with 19 bases separating them.